This TCR beta chain was captured by sequencing in a study of blood T cell repertoires in COVID-19. This table comes from immunoSEQ multiplex PCR, and its TCRdb copy is limited to in-frame clones, with some not included. Among just over 300,000 clones listed, approximately 83% were seen once. The CDR3 is 13 amino acids. Trimming shortened V by 7 bases and J by 4 bases, and 13 bases separated the two germline ends. The chain couples TRBV12-3 or TRBV12-4 to TRBJ1-1; D is possibly TRBD1 (5 bases). Input material: PBMCs or T cells enriched from blood (not recorded which). The clonotype originates from a man aged 30 to 39 who had recovered from COVID-19. CDR3 amino acids: CASTSRGTTEAFF. The CDR3 nucleotides read TGTGCCAGCACCTCGCGGGGGACCACTGAAGCTTTCTTT.